This T cell receptor (beta chain) was identified during a study of blood T cells in healthy people across ages. Healthy individuals of Caucasian origin from Russia, aged about 6 to 95, served as donors. No fewer than 7 million PBMCs went into each sample. The sample holds a few counts of this clonotype. The CDR3 has 14 amino acids. Between the trimmed V and J ends, which lost 0 bases and 6 bases, there was a span of 10 bases. CDR1 SGDLS and CDR2 YYNGEE come from the germline V gene. The authors ran a second PCR of about 6 to 12 cycles using a sample-barcoded 5' primer and a J-beta primer mix. TCRdb passed the 5' RACE reads through MiXCR, listing each CDR3 protein once. The data hold fewer than 2,000,000 distinct CDR3 sequences, with about 35% observed a single time.

The sample comprised blood. The genes are TRBV9 and TRBJ2-1, with a possible D match to TRBD2 (6 bases). This receptor was identified in a woman younger than 45 in good health. CDR3 amino acids: CASSVEGLGNEQFF. The CDR3 nucleotides are TGTGCCAGCAGCGTAGAGGGACTGGGCAATGAGCAGTTCTTC.